Following are 17 T cell receptor beta chains from one sample sequenced in a study of control samples from healthy donors and cancer patients. Profiled with immunoSEQ multiplex PCR; TCRdb holds only in-frame clones, not every one. The sample has fewer than 500,000 clones, over 75% seen once. Sequences were obtained from PBMCs. The source is a man between 35 and 55 years old with head and neck cancer.

The genes are TRBV5-4 and TRBJ2-1, with no clear D. The CDR3 length is 13 residues. Trimming took 4 bases from V and 6 from J, leaving 11 bases between them. Per the germline V gene, CDR1 is SGHNT and CDR2 is YYREEE (reference sequence). The CDR3 region has the DNA TGTGCCAGCAGCAGGGCATCCACCAATGAGCAGTTCTTC. It encodes CASSRASTNEQFF.

This chain joins TRBV3-1 (or the pseudogene TRBV3-2) and TRBJ1-1; D perhaps matches TRBD1 (6 bases). Per germline, CDR1 LGHDT and CDR2 YNNKEL (reference sequence). Trimming removed 7 bases at V and 3 bases at J, with 18 bases between. The CDR3 runs 15 residues. CDR3 in DNA: TGTGCCAGCACCGTAATGGGGGGGCCCGACACTGAAGCTTTCTTT. This codes for CASTVMGGPDTEAFF.

The J gene is TRBJ1-1, the V gene TRBV19; no definite D call. Germline V gene lookup returns CDR1 LNHDA and CDR2 SQIVND (reference sequence). Between the trimmed V and J ends, which lost 4 bases and 7 bases, there was a span of 7 bases. The CDR3 contains 11 residues. For the CDR3, the DNA is TGTGCCAGTAGTAACGTGGTTGAAGCTTTCTTT. Translated, it gives CASSNVVEAFF.

This clone was seen a single time. The V call is TRBV5-1, the J call TRBJ2-6; D is tentatively TRBD1 or TRBD2 (5 bases each). The germline V gene encodes CDR1 SGHRS and CDR2 YFSETQ. Trimming shortened V by 1 base and J by 2 bases, and 7 bases separated the two germline ends. This CDR3 has 15 residues. The CDR3 here is CASSLMGAGANVLTF. The CDR3 DNA reads TGCGCCAGCAGCTTGATGGGGGCTGGGGCCAACGTCCTGACTTTC.

The chain has TRBV3-1 (or the pseudogene TRBV3-2) and TRBJ2-5; D may match TRBD1 or TRBD2 (5 bases each). From germline, CDR1 is LGHDT and CDR2 YNNKEL (reference sequence). The V and J ends lost 1 base and 6 bases respectively, with 15 bases between them. The CDR3 spans 15 residues. This chain's CDR3 is CASSQAGLLGQTQYF. The CDR3 coding sequence is TGTGCCAGCAGCCAAGCAGGTCTCCTGGGACAGACCCAGTACTTC.

This clone was seen a single time. The J gene is TRBJ1-1, the V gene TRBV20-1, with TRBD1 matching over 9 bases. Trimming cost V 3 bases and J 4 bases; bases outside gene matches: 6. Germline V gives CDR1 DFQATT, CDR2 SNEGSKA (reference sequence). This CDR3 spans 14 amino acids. The CDR3 is CSASRGTGTTEAFF. CDR3 in DNA: TGCAGTGCTAGTCGAGGGACAGGGACCACTGAAGCTTTCTTT.

This chain connects TRBV3-1 (or the pseudogene TRBV3-2) to TRBJ1-1; D unresolved. The CDR3 extends over 14 amino acids. The germline V gene has CDR1 LGHDT and CDR2 YNNKEL (reference sequence). The V end lost 2 bases, the J end lost 5 bases, and 12 bases lay between the germline ends. The CDR3 region has the DNA TGTGCCAGCAGCCAAAAGGGTCGTGTTACTGAAGCTTTCTTT. It is translated as CASSQKGRVTEAFF.

The chain has TRBV12-3 or TRBV12-4 and TRBJ1-1, with D possibly being TRBD1 (6 bases). The CDR3 has 13 amino acids. Between the trimmed V and J ends, which lost 6 bases and 4 bases, there was a span of 12 bases. CDR3 sequence (DNA): TGTGCCAGCAGCCCACAGGGTTTCACTGAAGCTTTCTTT. As protein: CASSPQGFTEAFF.

The count of this clone is one. The chain links TRBV7-9 to TRBJ2-6; 7 positions match TRBD2. Germline-derived CDR1 and CDR2 are SEHNR and FQNEAQ (reference sequence). CDR3 size: 17 residues. V lost 3 bases and J lost 0; bases outside the gene matches: 5. The CDR3 loop is CASSFQAGSSGANVLTF. DNA of the CDR3: TGTGCCAGCAGCTTTCAAGCGGGGAGCTCTGGGGCCAACGTCCTGACTTTC.

This clone was seen just once. This chain connects TRBV18 to TRBJ1-2; D perhaps matches TRBD1 (5 bases). In germline, CDR1 is KGHSH, CDR2 LQKENI. This CDR3 comprises 17 residues. The V end lost 0 bases, the J end lost 4 bases, and 18 bases lay between the germline ends. The CDR3 coding sequence is TGTGCCAGCTCACCACCGACGGGGCAGGGAGAGGTCTATGGCTACACCTTC. Amino acids: CASSPPTGQGEVYGYTF.

The CDR3 spells CASSLGGTARLSYEQYF. The CDR3 DNA reads as TGTGCCAGCAGCTTGGGAGGGACAGCTCGACTGAGCTACGAGCAGTACTTC. The chain couples TRBV5-4 to TRBJ2-7, with TRBD1 matching 7 bases. This CDR3 region has 17 residues. CDR1 is SGHNT and CDR2 is YYREEE in the germline V gene (reference sequence). J was trimmed by 3 bases and V by 0 bases; bases with no gene match: 12.

The chain combines TRBV6-5 with TRBJ1-1, with D hard to call. Trimming removed 0 bases from V and 2 bases from J, with 10 bases in between. The CDR3 has 15 residues. The V gene's germline CDR1 is MNHEY and CDR2 SVGAGI. The CDR3 DNA is TGTGCCAGCAGTTACTCGGCGGGAGCCAACACTGAAGCTTTCTTT. Its protein product is CASSYSAGANTEAFF.

This clone occurred once. This chain joins TRBV28 and TRBJ2-1; TRBD2 might be the D (6 bases). Germline lookup yields CDR1 MDHEN and CDR2 SYDVKM. The CDR3 extends over 15 amino acids. Trimming left V 7 bases short and J 2 bases short, with 15 bases between. CDR3 residues: CASIRPGGTYNEQFF. In nucleotides, the CDR3 is TGTGCCAGCATCCGACCAGGCGGGACCTACAATGAGCAGTTCTTC.

This clone has only a few counts. The CDR3 sequence is CASSLVGAQYF. For the CDR3, the DNA is TGTGCCAGCAGCTTAGTGGGGGCCCAGTACTTC. The chain links TRBV11-2 to TRBJ2-5; D could derive from TRBD1 or TRBD2 (5 bases each). V shed 1 base and J shed 9 bases, with 6 bases lying between them. Per germline, CDR1 SGHAT and CDR2 FQNNGV. The CDR3 is 11 residues long.

The chain's CDR3 is CASSPRQGTYEQYF. The CDR3 DNA follows: TGTGCCAGCAGTCCGCGACAGGGGACCTACGAGCAGTACTTC. This chain uses TRBV6-5 with TRBJ2-7, with 8 nucleotides matching TRBD1. The CDR3 spans 14 residues. V lost 5 bases, J lost 2 bases, and 5 bases stayed unmatched. Germline CDR1 MNHEY, CDR2 SVGAGI.

The rearrangement uses TRBV7-3 and TRBJ2-1; 7 nucleotides match TRBD2. The germline V gene has CDR1 SGHTA and CDR2 FQGTGA. V was pared by 4 bases and J by 4 bases, with 7 bases of the junction left unmatched. CDR3 size: 15 residues. The CDR3 is CASSSKGLQYNEQFF. CDR3 bases: TGTGCCAGCAGCTCGAAGGGACTACAGTACAATGAGCAGTTCTTC.

This clone was recorded a few times. CDR3 sequence reads: CASSPGRLSSYNSPLHF. Here the CDR3 DNA reads TGTGCCAGCAGCCCTGGACGGTTAAGCTCCTATAATTCACCCCTCCACTTT. The J gene is TRBJ1-6, the V gene TRBV4-2; D unclear. The germline CDR1 and CDR2 sequences are LGHNA and YNFKEQ. The CDR3 consists of 17 residues. V was shortened by 4 bases and J by 0 bases, with 13 bases between the two germline ends.